This T cell receptor (beta chain) stems from a study of T cell responses to AZD1222 COVID-19 vaccine. About the study: Recipients boosted at about 4 weeks or about 12 weeks are pooled.

Study conclusions and caveats: Spike as a whole was targeted by vaccine-associated CD4 TCRs, dominant at 160-218 and 743-854. Donors were largely white British and mainly female; clonal diversity was possibly underestimated. Rises in breadth and depth of Spike-specific TCRs came after two AZD1222 doses.

Germline V CDR1 and CDR2: SGDLS, YYNGEE. The V and J ends lost 3 bases and 3 bases, in that order; junction bases with no gene match: 8. This CDR3 is 15 amino acids long. In the case of this clone: Its antigen is still unknown.

Libraries were prepared by immunoSEQ multiplex PCR; TCRdb keeps only in-frame clonotypes and omits some of them. The sample lists some 130,000 clones, about nine tenths seen once, with 6.9% in the top ten. The V gene is TRBV9, the J gene TRBJ2-7; TRBD1 matches at 8 bases. The sample here was peripheral blood, taken on day 0 of AZD1222 vaccination. This sequence originates from an adult in good health. The CDR3 bases are TGTGCCAGCAGCGGCGAGACAGGGGCCGACTACGAGCAGTACTTC. Translated, it gives CASSGETGADYEQYF.